These T cell receptor beta chains were read from a single sample in a study of response to subunit inactivated influenza vaccine. Each CDR3 protein gets one entry after TCRdb re-called the RT-PCR reads with MiXCR. The sample yields under 550,000 distinct CDR3 sequences, approximately 7.3% seen once. Sequences were derived from PBMCs from blood, sampled roughly 24 months after vaccination. These TCRs come from a man aged 50-75 years who received an inactivated influenza vaccine. The CDR3 runs from the conserved cysteine through the conserved F or W. A D gene is named only where the DNA matches it firmly. Size values are once, few and many counts, or a class for expanded clones, and some rows have none.

size: few
D: NA
V: TRBV5-1
J: TRBJ1-1
DNA: TGCGCCAGCAGCTTGGTGGGGTATGCGGGCACTGAAGCTTTCTTT
CDR3: CASSLVGYAGTEAFF

size: few
D: NA
V: TRBV4-3
J: TRBJ2-7
DNA: TGCGCCAGCAGCCAAGACCCGTTTAGCTCCTACGAGCAGTACTTC
CDR3: CASSQDPFSSYEQYF

size: many
D: NA
V: TRBV10-3
J: TRBJ1-1
DNA: TGTGCCATCCGGACAAGGATGAACACTGAAGCTTTCTTT
CDR3: CAIRTRMNTEAFF

size: NA
D: TRBD2
V: TRBV29-1
J: TRBJ2-2
DNA: TGCAGCGTTGAAGATCGGGCTAGCGGCAACACCGGGGAGCTGTTTTTT
CDR3: CSVEDRASGNTGELFF

size: few
D: TRBD1
V: TRBV15
J: TRBJ1-3
DNA: TGTGCCACCAAACCGGGACAGGGGGCTTTGGCGACTGGAAACACCATATATTTT
CDR3: CATKPGQGALATGNTIYF

size: few
D: TRBD2
V: TRBV28
J: TRBJ2-7
DNA: TGTGCCAGCAGACGAACTAGCGTGAGAGAGCAGTACTTC
CDR3: CASRRTSVREQYF

size: many
D: NA
V: TRBV20-1
J: TRBJ1-6
DNA: TGCAGTGCAGAGAAGGGAAATTCACCCCTCCACTTT
CDR3: CSAEKGNSPLHF

size: NA
D: NA
V: TRBV20-1
J: TRBJ2-2
DNA: TGCAGTGCACCGGACAGAAACACCGGGGAGCTGTTTTTT
CDR3: CSAPDRNTGELFF

size: many
D: NA
V: TRBV4-3
J: TRBJ1-2
DNA: TGCGCCAGCAGCCAGGACCCGGGGGCGAGATGGGATGGCTACACCTTC
CDR3: CASSQDPGARWDGYTF

size: few
D: NA
V: TRBV11-2
J: TRBJ2-1
DNA: TGTGCCAGCAGACCCTTTCTGAGGTCAGATTCGTATGAGCAGTTCTTC
CDR3: CASRPFLRSDSYEQFF

size: many
D: TRBD1
V: TRBV28
J: TRBJ2-2
DNA: TGTGCCAGCAGACCGGGACAGGGGAACACCGGGGAGCTGTTTTTT
CDR3: CASRPGQGNTGELFF

size: many
D: TRBD2
V: TRBV29-1
J: TRBJ2-1
DNA: TGCAGCGCAGTGGGGGGGGGAGGTGAGCAGTTCTTC
CDR3: CSAVGGGGEQFF

size: NA
D: TRBD2
V: TRBV6-2/TRBV6-3
J: TRBJ2-1
DNA: TGTGCCAGCAGTTACCCTGGACTAGCGGGTGGATATGAGCAGTTCTTC
CDR3: CASSYPGLAGGYEQFF

size: NA
D: TRBD2
V: TRBV4-2
J: TRBJ2-5
DNA: TGTGCCAGCAGCCAGGGGGGGGATAAGAACTTC
CDR3: CASSQGGDKNF

size: NA
D: NA
V: TRBV6-1
J: TRBJ2-7
DNA: TGTGCCAGCACCCCTCCGGGCGGGGCTGCCGAACAGTACTTC
CDR3: CASTPPGGAAEQYF

size: few
D: TRBD1
V: TRBV7-9
J: TRBJ2-7
DNA: TGTGCCAGCAGCTTAGCGGGCAGGGGGCTCAACGAGCAGTACTTC
CDR3: CASSLAGRGLNEQYF

size: NA
D: TRBD1
V: TRBV5-6
J: TRBJ2-2
DNA: TGTGCCAGCAGCCCCGGACAGGGGTATAACACCGGGGAGCTGTTTTTT
CDR3: CASSPGQGYNTGELFF

size: many
D: NA
V: TRBV4-3
J: TRBJ2-7
DNA: TGCGCCAGCAGCCAAGATGTAAGGGGGACCTACGAGCAGTACTTC
CDR3: CASSQDVRGTYEQYF

size: many
D: TRBD1
V: TRBV18
J: TRBJ2-7
DNA: TGTGCCAGCTCACCAGGACAGGGTCTGAGCGAGCAGTACTTC
CDR3: CASSPGQGLSEQYF

size: NA
D: TRBD1
V: TRBV15
J: TRBJ2-7
DNA: TGTGCCACCAGCAGAGACTTAGGGACAGTTACCTACGAGCAGTACTTC
CDR3: CATSRDLGTVTYEQYF

size: few
D: NA
V: TRBV20-1
J: TRBJ2-3
DNA: TGCAGTGCTAGTAATCCCGGGACAGATACGCAGTATTTT
CDR3: CSASNPGTDTQYF

size: many
D: NA
V: TRBV18
J: TRBJ2-3
DNA: TGTGCCAGCTCACCACCGCTACCGGGACTCATCACAGATACGCAGTATTTT
CDR3: CASSPPLPGLITDTQYF

size: many
D: TRBD1
V: TRBV5-1
J: TRBJ2-3
DNA: TGCGCCAGCGGACCGGGACAGGGAAGAGATACGCAGTATTTT
CDR3: CASGPGQGRDTQYF

size: few
D: NA
V: TRBV7-9
J: TRBJ2-3
DNA: TGTGCCAGCAGCTTAGAATTTGGTACGCAGTATTTT
CDR3: CASSLEFGTQYF

size: few
D: TRBD2
V: TRBV7-3
J: TRBJ2-1
DNA: TGTGCCAGCAGCTTATCTAGCGGGAGGAGGTACAATGAGCAGTTCTTC
CDR3: CASSLSSGRRYNEQFF

size: few
D: TRBD2
V: TRBV10-3
J: TRBJ2-3
DNA: TGTGCCATCAGTGAGTCCGTGACTAGCGGGAGTAGAGATACGCAGTATTTT
CDR3: CAISESVTSGSRDTQYF

size: few
D: NA
V: TRBV10-3
J: TRBJ2-7
DNA: TGTGCCATCAGTGTGTCCAGCTCCGAGCAGTACTTC
CDR3: CAISVSSSEQYF

size: NA
D: TRBD1
V: TRBV20-1
J: TRBJ1-2
DNA: TGCAGTGCTAGGGGAGACAGGGGGAATGGAAACTATGGCTACACCTTC
CDR3: CSARGDRGNGNYGYTF

size: few
D: NA
V: TRBV6-5
J: TRBJ1-2
DNA: TGTGCCAGCAGTTACTCTGCCAGGGACGAAGTTGGCTACACCTTC
CDR3: CASSYSARDEVGYTF

size: many
D: NA
V: TRBV5-1
J: TRBJ2-2
DNA: TGCGCCAGCAGGACGGGGGCGAACACCGGGGAGCTGTTTTTT
CDR3: CASRTGANTGELFF

size: many
D: TRBD1
V: TRBV5-1
J: TRBJ2-4
DNA: TGCGCCAGCAGTGTTAGGACAGGGCGGGCCAAAAACATTCAGTACTTC
CDR3: CASSVRTGRAKNIQYF

size: many
D: TRBD1
V: TRBV20-1
J: TRBJ2-1
DNA: TGCAGTGCTAGAGATTTTGAGGCACGGGACAGAGATTACAATGAGCAGTTCTTC
CDR3: CSARDFEARDRDYNEQFF

size: few
D: TRBD1
V: TRBV5-6
J: TRBJ2-7
DNA: TGTGCCAGCACTGGGACAGGGACCTCCTACGAGCAGTACTTC
CDR3: CASTGTGTSYEQYF

size: few
D: NA
V: TRBV20-1
J: TRBJ1-1
DNA: TGCAGTGCTAGCTCAGGGGAAAGGAGCACTGAAGCTTTCTTT
CDR3: CSASSGERSTEAFF

size: once
D: NA
V: TRBV6-2/TRBV6-3
J: TRBJ2-1
DNA: TGTGCCAGCAGTTACACGCCCGACAGGCCCCCCTCCAATGAGCAGTTCTTC
CDR3: CASSYTPDRPPSNEQFF

size: few
D: TRBD1
V: TRBV4-1
J: TRBJ2-7
DNA: TGCGCCAGCAGCCCCGGGACAGGGGGATTTTTATCCTACGAGCAGTACTTC
CDR3: CASSPGTGGFLSYEQYF

size: many
D: NA
V: TRBV7-9
J: TRBJ2-1
DNA: TGTGCCAGCAGCTTAACGGGCAGCCTGGTTTTCAATGAGCAGTTCTTC
CDR3: CASSLTGSLVFNEQFF

size: few
D: NA
V: TRBV4-3
J: TRBJ2-6
DNA: TGCGCCAGCAGCCAAGTGCTCGGGAGTTCTGGGGCCAACGTCCTGACTTTC
CDR3: CASSQVLGSSGANVLTF

size: NA
D: TRBD2
V: TRBV9
J: TRBJ2-1
DNA: TGTGCCAGCAGCGGACGTGGGGGGACTATCTCATTC
CDR3: CASSGRGGTISF

size: few
D: NA
V: TRBV5-6
J: TRBJ2-5
DNA: TGTGCCAGCACCTCCCGCTTTGTGGGAGAGACCCAGTACTTC
CDR3: CASTSRFVGETQYF

size: many
D: TRBD1
V: TRBV3-1
J: TRBJ2-2
DNA: TGTGCCAGCAGCTTAGGGACAGGGGGAAGGACCGGGGAGCTGTTTTTT
CDR3: CASSLGTGGRTGELFF

size: NA
D: NA
V: TRBV9
J: TRBJ2-7
DNA: TGTGCCAGCAGCGAGGGTCCGGGACACCTATACGAGCAGTACTTC
CDR3: CASSEGPGHLYEQYF

size: few
D: NA
V: TRBV12-3/TRBV12-4
J: TRBJ2-3
DNA: TGTGCCAGCAGCTGGACAGAAGATACGCAGTATTTT
CDR3: CASSWTEDTQYF

size: NA
D: TRBD2
V: TRBV27
J: TRBJ2-2
DNA: TGTGCCAGCAGTTTAATTGCAGGGAGGGACACCGGGGAGCTGTTTTTT
CDR3: CASSLIAGRDTGELFF

size: NA
D: NA
V: TRBV4-3
J: TRBJ2-3
DNA: TGCGCCAGCAGTTTCGCGGGACAGAACACAGATACGCAGTATTTT
CDR3: CASSFAGQNTDTQYF

size: few
D: NA
V: TRBV20-1
J: TRBJ2-3
DNA: TGCAGTGCTCAGCCTGGCACAGATACGCAGTATTTT
CDR3: CSAQPGTDTQYF

size: many
D: TRBD2
V: TRBV9
J: TRBJ2-2
DNA: TGTGCCAGCAGTGCGACTAGCGGGAGAGGCCCCGGGGAGCTGTTTTTT
CDR3: CASSATSGRGPGELFF

size: NA
D: NA
V: TRBV5-4
J: TRBJ2-4
DNA: TGTGCCAGCAGCTTGGGGCAGTCACTAGCCAAAAACATTCAGTACTTC
CDR3: CASSLGQSLAKNIQYF

size: many
D: NA
V: TRBV12-3/TRBV12-4
J: TRBJ1-1
DNA: TGTGCCAGCAGCAAGAACTTGAACACTGAAGCTTTCTTT
CDR3: CASSKNLNTEAFF

size: many
D: NA
V: TRBV25-1
J: TRBJ2-5
DNA: TGTGCCAGCGGGCCCGACAGCAAGACCCAGTACTTC
CDR3: CASGPDSKTQYF

size: NA
D: NA
V: TRBV6-5
J: TRBJ2-5
DNA: TGTGCCAGCAGTTACGGGCAGGGAAGGGAGACCCAGTACTTC
CDR3: CASSYGQGRETQYF

size: few
D: TRBD2
V: TRBV15
J: TRBJ2-1
DNA: TGTGCCACCAGCAGAGGTAGCGGGAGGGCCTATGAGCAGTTCTTC
CDR3: CATSRGSGRAYEQFF

size: NA
D: NA
V: TRBV19
J: TRBJ1-5
DNA: TGTGCCAGTAGTATAGGACAGTTTGGGCAGCCCCAGCATTTT
CDR3: CASSIGQFGQPQHF

size: NA
D: TRBD1
V: TRBV6-5
J: TRBJ2-1
DNA: TGTGCCAGCAGTTCCAGGACAGGGGTGAAGTTGAGGGAGCAGTTCTTC
CDR3: CASSSRTGVKLREQFF